This is a list of T cell receptor beta chains from one sample in a study of cytomegalovirus exposure and HLA in healthy donors. Some clones are missing from TCRdb's copy, which holds only in-frame ones; the method was immunoSEQ multiplex PCR. The table lists 110,000 or so clones, 74% of them singletons. The sequenced sample was PBMCs. The receptors originated from a middle-aged woman in good health and CMV-seropositive. The CDR3 runs from the conserved cysteine through the conserved F or W. A D gene is named only where the DNA matches it firmly. The listing skips clone size in some rows; elsewhere it reads once, few, many or a size class.

v_call	clone_size	cdr3_length	j_call	d_call	cdr3_aa	cdr3_nt
TRBV5-1	.	16	TRBJ2-3	TRBD2	CASSAPGLASRDTQYF	TGCGCCAGCAGCGCACCGGGACTAGCGTCTAGAGATACGCAGTATTTT
TRBV4-1	.	19	TRBJ2-1	TRBD2	CASSPRHEVAGGLYNEQFF	TGCGCCAGCAGCCCAAGGCACGAGGTAGCGGGGGGCCTGTACAATGAGCAGTTCTTC
TRBV5-4	.	14	TRBJ1-2	.	CASSLAAGLYGYTF	TGTGCCAGCAGCTTGGCGGCAGGGCTCTATGGCTACACCTTC
TRBV4-1	.	17	TRBJ2-6	.	CASSQVAGKSGANVLTF	TGCGCCAGCAGCCAAGTGGCGGGGAAGTCTGGGGCCAACGTCCTGACTTTC
TRBV10-1	.	18	TRBJ2-1	TRBD2	CASSESTGSGISYNEQFF	TGCGCCAGCAGTGAGTCGACGGGTAGCGGGATCTCCTACAATGAGCAGTTCTTC
TRBV2	.	12	TRBJ2-7	.	CASSERWTEQYF	TGTGCCAGCAGTGAACGATGGACAGAGCAGTACTTC
TRBV9	.	15	TRBJ2-1	TRBD2	CASSVGLAGDNEQFF	TGTGCCAGCAGCGTAGGACTAGCGGGGGACAATGAGCAGTTCTTC
TRBV18	.	18	TRBJ1-3	.	CASSPLDIRTSSGNTIYF	TGTGCCAGCTCACCGCTGGACATTCGGACCTCCTCTGGAAACACCATATATTTT
TRBV7-9	.	15	TRBJ2-7	.	CSSSLTRGIGYEQYF	TGTTCCAGCAGCTTAACCCGGGGGATTGGGTACGAGCAGTACTTC
TRBV30	.	13	TRBJ2-2	.	CAWTTGNTGELFF	TGTGCCTGGACGACAGGGAACACCGGGGAGCTGTTTTTT
TRBV15	.	18	TRBJ1-4	TRBD1	CATSGRTGGPATNEKLFF	TGTGCCACCAGCGGTCGGACAGGGGGCCCCGCAACTAATGAAAAACTGTTTTTT
TRBV7-9	.	13	TRBJ1-2	.	CASSLAGSDGYTF	TGTGCCAGCAGCTTAGCCGGGTCAGATGGCTACACCTTC
TRBV6-5	.	16	TRBJ2-7	TRBD2	CASSYSGRDFTYEQYF	TGTGCCAGCAGTTACTCCGGGAGGGACTTTACCTACGAGCAGTACTTC
TRBV4-3	few	15	TRBJ1-2	TRBD1	CASSPRDRAGSGYTF	TGCGCCAGCAGCCCAAGGGACAGGGCTGGCTCTGGCTACACCTTC
TRBV7-5	.	19	TRBJ2-2	.	CARSLGLAGANPNTGELFF	TGTGCCAGAAGCTTAGGACTAGCGGGGGCCAACCCGAACACCGGGGAGCTGTTTTTT
TRBV5-1	.	14	TRBJ2-3	.	CASSLGGDSYTQYF	TGCGCCAGCAGCTTGGGGGGGGACAGTTATACGCAGTATTTT
TRBV5-1	once	13	TRBJ2-7	.	CASNPSGGYEQYF	TGCGCCAGCAACCCATCAGGGGGGTACGAGCAGTACTTC
TRBV9	.	15	TRBJ2-7	.	CASSVRVGVFYEQYF	TGTGCCAGCAGCGTAAGGGTAGGGGTGTTCTACGAGCAGTACTTC
TRBV2	.	15	TRBJ2-5	.	CASSDQGSRWETQYF	TGTGCCAGCAGTGACCAGGGAAGCAGGTGGGAGACCCAGTACTTC
TRBV27	few	13	TRBJ1-1	.	CASSPRGNTEAFF	TGTGCCAGCAGTCCCAGGGGTAACACTGAAGCTTTCTTT
TRBV27	.	13	TRBJ1-2	.	CASSLMTGSGYTF	TGTGCCAGCAGTTTAATGACCGGGTCTGGCTACACCTTC
TRBV25-1	few	15	TRBJ2-3	TRBD1	CASSRTGGRTDTQYF	TGTGCCAGCAGTCGTACAGGGGGGAGAACAGATACGCAGTATTTT
TRBV5-1	.	11	TRBJ1-2	.	CASNGREGYTF	TGCGCCAGCAACGGCAGGGAAGGCTACACCTTC
TRBV18	.	13	TRBJ2-1	TRBD2	CASSPQRDNEQFF	TGTGCCAGCTCACCACAGCGGGATAATGAGCAGTTCTTC
TRBV30	once	15	TRBJ1-2	TRBD1	CAGPSGKIQGYGYTF	TGTGCCGGCCCTTCCGGAAAAATACAGGGGTATGGCTACACCTTC
TRBV7-9	.	12	TRBJ2-7	TRBD1	CSSGPGQGEQYF	TGTTCCAGCGGCCCGGGACAGGGTGAGCAGTACTTC
TRBV7-2	.	13	TRBJ1-6	.	CASSPQAPSPLHF	TGTGCCAGCAGCCCCCAAGCCCCTTCACCCCTCCACTTT
TRBV9	.	15	TRBJ1-2	TRBD1	CASSVEGTGVYGYTF	TGTGCCAGCAGCGTAGAGGGGACAGGGGTCTATGGCTACACCTTC
TRBV7-9	.	14	TRBJ1-2	.	CASSFSYQGTGYTF	TGTGCCAGCAGCTTTTCCTACCAGGGAACCGGCTACACCTTC
TRBV6-5	once	14	TRBJ1-4	.	CASRRISTNEKLFF	TGTGCCAGCAGGAGGATCTCAACTAATGAAAAACTGTTTTTT
TRBV7-3	many	13	TRBJ1-1	.	CASSFDTSTEAFF	TGTGCCAGCAGCTTCGACACGTCGACTGAAGCTTTCTTT
TRBV7-9	.	15	TRBJ1-1	TRBD1	CASSLVTGDVVEAFF	TGTGCCAGCAGCTTAGTAACAGGGGACGTCGTCGAAGCTTTCTTT
TRBV18	.	16	TRBJ1-1	.	CASSLTGSPAGTEAFF	TGTGCCAGCTCACTTACGGGGTCCCCGGCGGGCACTGAAGCTTTCTTT
TRBV5-1	.	14	TRBJ2-5	TRBD2	CASSFLAGEETQYF	TGCGCCAGCAGCTTCCTAGCGGGCGAAGAGACCCAGTACTTC
TRBV7-8	few	16	TRBJ1-2	TRBD1	CASSPGDRGPGYGYTF	TGTGCCAGCAGCCCCGGGGACAGGGGGCCGGGCTATGGCTACACCTTC
TRBV19	.	15	TRBJ2-2	.	CASNPGTSNTGELFF	TGTGCCAGCAACCCGGGAACATCGAACACCGGGGAGCTGTTTTTT
TRBV15	few	17	TRBJ1-2	TRBD1	CATSRVPGQGVNYGYTF	TGTGCCACCAGCAGGGTACCGGGACAGGGCGTAAACTATGGCTACACCTTC
TRBV2	once	17	TRBJ2-5	TRBD2	CASPGLAGGPRQETQYF	TGTGCCAGCCCGGGACTAGCGGGAGGGCCCCGACAAGAGACCCAGTACTTC
TRBV7-9	.	18	TRBJ1-1	.	CASSLVRGTRQRNTEAFF	TGTGCCAGCAGCTTAGTACGGGGGACTAGACAGAGGAACACTGAAGCTTTCTTT
TRBV13	.	16	TRBJ2-2	TRBD2	CASSPGLAVNTGELFF	TGTGCCAGCAGCCCCGGACTAGCGGTGAACACCGGGGAGCTGTTTTTT
TRBV4-1	once	15	TRBJ1-3	.	CASSHLGGLGNTIYF	TGCGCCAGCAGCCACCTCGGGGGGCTGGGAAACACCATATATTTT
TRBV7-6	.	15	TRBJ1-3	.	CASSSRDTSGNTIYF	TGTGCCAGCAGCTCCCGAGACACCTCTGGAAACACCATATATTTT
TRBV19	.	14	TRBJ2-2	.	CASNGQGGGGELFF	TGTGCCAGTAATGGGCAGGGAGGCGGCGGGGAGCTGTTTTTT
TRBV15	.	17	TRBJ1-3	TRBD1	CATSRDRYRGSGNTIYF	TGTGCCACCAGCAGAGATCGGTACAGGGGCTCTGGAAACACCATATATTTT
TRBV5-7	.	14	TRBJ1-5	.	CASRLDRADQPQHF	TGTGCCAGCAGGTTGGACAGAGCCGATCAGCCCCAGCATTTT
TRBV6-5	.	15	TRBJ1-3	TRBD1	CASSSSGQAGNTIYF	TGTGCCAGCAGTTCCTCGGGACAGGCTGGAAACACCATATATTTT
TRBV19	.	12	TRBJ2-2	.	CATTSRTGELFF	TGTGCCACCACTTCTAGGACCGGGGAGCTGTTTTTT
TRBV4-3	.	14	TRBJ1-1	TRBD1	CASSPKRGLAEAFF	TGCGCCAGCAGCCCGAAGAGGGGGCTGGCTGAAGCTTTCTTT
TRBV5-1	.	14	TRBJ1-2	TRBD1	CASSPQGQGDGYTF	TGCGCCAGCAGCCCCCAGGGACAGGGAGATGGCTACACCTTC
TRBV7-9	few	14	TRBJ2-5	.	CASSPQGYQETQYF	TGTGCCAGCAGCCCCCAGGGATACCAAGAGACCCAGTACTTC
TRBV6-1	few	14	TRBJ1-5	TRBD1	CASREETGDQPQHF	TGTGCCAGCAGAGAGGAGACAGGGGATCAGCCCCAGCATTTT
TRBV6-1	once	16	TRBJ2-7	TRBD2	CASSDLGLPRSYEQYF	TGTGCCAGCAGTGATCTGGGACTACCACGCTCCTACGAGCAGTACTTC
TRBV6-1	once	14	TRBJ1-2	TRBD1	CASSFRTGWYGYTF	TGTGCCAGCAGTTTCCGGACAGGGTGGTATGGCTACACCTTC
TRBV5-4	.	17	TRBJ2-7	TRBD2	CASSLGTGGGPSYEQYF	TGTGCCAGCAGTTTGGGGACTGGCGGGGGGCCCTCCTACGAGCAGTACTTC
TRBV11-3	.	14	TRBJ1-2	.	CASSLDQQGIGYTF	TGTGCCAGCAGCTTAGATCAGCAGGGAATTGGCTACACCTTC
TRBV9	.	13	TRBJ1-2	.	CASSKQVNYGYTF	TGTGCCAGCAGTAAACAGGTTAACTATGGCTACACCTTC
TRBV5-4	.	16	TRBJ2-2	TRBD2	CASSPGLAGNTGELFF	TGTGCCAGCAGCCCCGGACTAGCGGGAAACACCGGGGAGCTGTTTTTT
TRBV6-1	.	15	TRBJ2-3	.	CASSEGPEGADTQYF	TGTGCCAGCAGTGAGGGTCCGGAAGGGGCAGATACGCAGTATTTT
TRBV28	.	15	TRBJ2-1	.	CASSWVRGLDNEQFF	TGTGCCAGCAGTTGGGTAAGGGGCTTGGACAATGAGCAGTTCTTC
TRBV5-4	.	16	TRBJ1-1	TRBD1	CASSLGPDRVNTEAFF	TGTGCCAGCAGCTTGGGACCCGACAGGGTGAACACTGAAGCTTTCTTT